The 30 T cell receptor beta chains in this list originate from one sample, sequenced in a study of cytomegalovirus exposure and HLA in healthy donors. PCR was performed using 60 Vbeta and 13 Jbeta primers. Assay: immunoSEQ multiplex PCR; the TCRdb copy retains only in-frame clones and omits some. This table has roughly 200,000 clones, approximately 84% appearing once. The sequenced material came from PBMCs. These receptors all stem from a female donor in good health and CMV-seronegative.

This chain connects TRBV28 to TRBJ2-1, with 11 bases fitting TRBD2. This CDR3 comprises 15 residues. V lost 1 base to trimming and J lost 9 bases; unmatched junction nucleotides: 5. CDR1 is MDHEN and CDR2 is SYDVKM in the germline V gene. CDR3 nucleotide sequence: TGTGCCAGCAGTTTATTAGCGGGAGGGCCGAGTGAGCAGTTCTTC. Its translation is CASSLLAGGPSEQFF.

The chain is built from TRBV6-5 and TRBJ2-7; 7 nucleotides agree with TRBD1. The CDR3 length is 14 residues. Trimming cost V 6 bases and J 2 bases; bases outside gene matches: 7. Looked up from germline, CDR1 is MNHEY and CDR2 is SVGAGI. The CDR3 loop is CASSRQGGPYEQYF. In DNA, the CDR3 is TGTGCCAGCAGCCGACAGGGCGGCCCCTACGAGCAGTACTTC.

This chain uses TRBV2 with TRBJ1-5; D possibly corresponds to TRBD1 (5 bases). Germline V CDR1 and CDR2: SNHLY, FYNNEI. V lost 8 bases and J 4 bases, leaving 24 bases between the germline ends. The CDR3 extends over 17 amino acids. As DNA, the CDR3 is TGTGCCAGCTCCGGGACTGATGCTCGGAATGGAAATCAGCCCCAGCATTTT. This sequence encodes CASSGTDARNGNQPQHF.

V and J are TRBV19 and TRBJ1-2, with 7 bases that match TRBD1. Germline assignment: CDR1 LNHDA and CDR2 SQIVND (reference sequence). V shed 6 bases and J 4 bases; nucleotides not matched to a gene: 8. The CDR3 totals 14 residues. The chain's CDR3 is CASRSRDSLYGYTF. For the CDR3, the DNA is TGTGCCAGTAGATCCCGGGACAGTCTCTATGGCTACACCTTC.

The chain couples TRBV4-3 to TRBJ1-3; perhaps TRBD1 as D (6 bases). The CDR3 contains 15 residues. Germline V gives CDR1 LGHNA, CDR2 YSLEER. V lost 2 bases and J lost 4, with 12 bases in between. CDR3 loop: CASSQHTGWGNTIYF. Written as DNA, the CDR3 is TGCGCCAGCAGCCAACACACAGGGTGGGGAAACACCATATATTTT.

This clone was observed a handful of times. This chain joins TRBV7-9 and TRBJ2-1, with TRBD2 as a possible D gene (5 bases). Deletions cut 0 bases from V and 5 bases from J, with 11 bases between. CDR3 size: 15 residues. The germline V gene has CDR1 SEHNR and CDR2 FQNEAQ (reference sequence). The CDR3 coding sequence is TGTGCCAGCAGCTTAGCGGCCCTAGCCCACAATGAGCAGTTCTTC. It translates to CASSLAALAHNEQFF.

The V and J genes are TRBV2 and TRBJ2-1; the D gene is possibly TRBD1 (6 bases). Trimming shortened V by 7 bases and J by 3 bases, and 13 bases separated the two germline ends. This CDR3 spans 14 amino acids. In germline, CDR1 is SNHLY, CDR2 FYNNEI. As DNA, the CDR3 is TGTGCCAGCAAGTACAGGGTCAACTACAATGAGCAGTTCTTC. It yields the protein CASKYRVNYNEQFF. Complete variable domain (other parts from reference TRBV2 and TRBJ2-1): EPEVTQTPSHQVTQMGQEVILRCVPISNHLYFYWYRQILGQKVEFLVSFYNNEISEKSEIFDDQFSVERPDGSNFTLKIRSTKLEDSAMYFCASKYRVNYNEQFFGPGTRLTVL.

V usage is TRBV7-3 and J usage is TRBJ1-6; no definite D call. Per germline, CDR1 SGHTA and CDR2 FQGTGA. V was shortened by 0 bases and J by 13 bases, with 16 bases between the two germline ends. CDR3 length: 15 residues. CDR3 DNA: TGTGCCAGCAGCTTAACGAATCAGGCCACAACCCCCCTCCACTTT. It translates to CASSLTNQATTPLHF.

This chain uses TRBV5-1 with TRBJ2-2; D ambiguous. The V gene lost 4 bases and the J gene lost 0 bases, with 7 bases spanning the gap. The CDR3 length is 14 residues. Germline values: CDR1 SGHRS, CDR2 YFSETQ. The CDR3 sequence is CASSANTNTGELFF. CDR3 DNA: TGCGCCAGCAGCGCCAACACGAACACCGGGGAGCTGTTTTTT.

V usage is TRBV18 and J usage is TRBJ2-1; 11 bases map to TRBD2. Trimming at V came to 0 bases and at J to 4 bases, leaving 2 bases not matched to a gene. There are 16 residues in the CDR3. Germline V gene sequence: CDR1 KGHSH, CDR2 LQKENI. The chain's CDR3 is CASSPPGTSGYNEQFF. In DNA, the CDR3 is TGTGCCAGCTCACCACCCGGGACTAGCGGATACAATGAGCAGTTCTTC.

The chain carries TRBV9 and TRBJ2-1; 10 positions match TRBD1. The V gene end was trimmed by 0 bases and the J gene end by 7 bases; junction bases not matched to a gene: 7. The CDR3 loop spans 16 amino acids. CDR1 is SGDLS and CDR2 is YYNGEE in the germline V gene. The CDR3 sequence is CASSVAGTGVRNEQFF. The CDR3 region has the DNA TGTGCCAGCAGCGTAGCCGGGACAGGGGTGAGAAATGAGCAGTTCTTC. The full variable domain, with the rest looked up from reference TRBV9 and TRBJ2-1, is DSGVTQTPKHLITATGQRVTLRCSPRSGDLSVYWYQQSLDQGLQFLIQYYNGEERAKGNILERFSAQQFPDLHSELNLSSLELGDSALYFCASSVAGTGVRNEQFFGPGTRLTVL.

This chain uses TRBV27 with TRBJ2-3; TRBD1 aligns across 7 bases. The CDR3 totals 13 residues. Germline CDR1 is MNHEY and CDR2 is SMNVEV (reference sequence). The junction had 5 bases not matched to a gene; V was cut back by 2 bases and J by 9 bases. CDR3 DNA sequence: TGTGCCAGCAGTTTAGGGGACAGTTCCACGCAGTATTTT. It yields the protein CASSLGDSSTQYF.

The CDR3 DNA follows: TGTGCCAGCAGCCCACAGAGGGCAGGGGACACACCCCTCCACTTT. It yields the protein CASSPQRAGDTPLHF. The J gene is TRBJ1-6, the V gene TRBV7-8, with D tentatively TRBD1 (6 bases). There are 15 residues in the CDR3. Per the germline V gene, CDR1 is SGHVS and CDR2 is FQNEAQ. The V and J ends lost 5 bases and 11 bases respectively, with 19 bases between them.

The sample holds one count of this clone. V and J are TRBV6-1 and TRBJ2-7, with TRBD1 identical over 9 bases. The trim removed 6 bases at V and 5 bases at J, leaving 11 bases unmatched. Germline-derived CDR1 and CDR2 are MNHNS and SASEGT. The CDR3 is made up of 15 amino acids. The chain's CDR3 is CASSPPGQGFHEQYF. The CDR3 DNA reads as TGTGCCAGCAGCCCCCCGGGACAGGGTTTCCACGAGCAGTACTTC.

This clone was seen only a few times. The rearrangement joins TRBV11-2 to TRBJ2-5; 10 nucleotides match TRBD2. Unmatched junction bases numbered 4, after V lost 4 bases and J lost 5 bases. The CDR3 has 14 residues. Germline V gene sequence: CDR1 SGHAT, CDR2 FQNNGV. The CDR3 here is CASSSSGRGETQYF. The DNA of the CDR3 is TGTGCCAGCAGCTCAAGCGGGAGGGGGGAGACCCAGTACTTC.

This sequence joins TRBV4-1 and TRBJ1-2; D unresolved. Trimming took off 0 bases at V and 3 bases at J, with 11 bases between the two ends. The germline V gene encodes CDR1 MGHRA and CDR2 YSYEKL. This CDR3 region has 15 residues. This CDR3 reads CASSQEAQAHYGYTF. CDR3 nucleotide sequence: TGCGCCAGCAGCCAAGAGGCGCAGGCCCACTATGGCTACACCTTC.

With regard to this clone: A read error may produce the germline difference seen at one junction end. The rearrangement uses TRBV2 and TRBJ2-7; 9 nucleotides match TRBD1. Germline V gives CDR1 SNHLY, CDR2 FYNNEI. The CDR3 totals 15 residues. CDR3 sequence reads: CASSEERDRAYEQYF. The CDR3 coding sequence is TGTGCCAGCAGCGAAGAGCGGGACAGGGCCTACGAGCAGTACTTC. Drawing the rest from reference TRBV2 and TRBJ2-7, the complete variable domain is EPEVTQTPSHQVTQMGQEVILRCVPISNHLYFYWYRQILGQKVEFLVSFYNNEISEKSEIFDDQFSVERPDGSNFTLKIRSTKLEDSAMYFCASSEERDRAYEQYFGPGTRLTVT.

The V and J genes are TRBV7-9 and TRBJ2-5, with 12 nucleotides matching TRBD2. The germline V gene has CDR1 SEHNR and CDR2 FQNEAQ (reference sequence). The CDR3 totals 14 residues. V shed 5 bases, J shed 8 bases, and the junction held 6 bases outside the gene matches. The CDR3 DNA reads as TGTGCCAGCAGCCCCCTAGCGGGGGGGCTTACCCAGTACTTC. It translates to CASSPLAGGLTQYF.

A few counts support this clone. The V and J genes are TRBV5-1 and TRBJ1-6; TRBD1 matches at 10 bases. Germline CDR1 and CDR2: SGHRS and YFSETQ. Germline trimming cut 3 bases from V and 6 bases from J; bases unmatched to any gene: 3. This CDR3 has 15 residues. CDR3 nucleotide sequence: TGCGCCAGCAGCTACCGACAGGGGGCTAATTCACCCCTCCACTTT. It translates to CASSYRQGANSPLHF.

CDR3 residues: CASSLGLAVEEQYF. CDR3 coding DNA: TGTGCCAGCAGCTTAGGGCTAGCGGTTGAAGAGCAGTACTTC. The V and J genes are TRBV7-2 and TRBJ2-7, with 7 bases fitting TRBD2. This CDR3 contains 14 residues. Unmatched junction bases numbered 7, after V lost 1 base and J lost 7 bases. Germline loops: CDR1 SGHTA, CDR2 FQGNSA.

The chain couples TRBV10-3 to TRBJ2-3; D gene unclear. Germline assignment: CDR1 ENHRY and CDR2 SYGVKD. V was cut by 6 bases and J by 11 bases, with 12 bases left in between. The length of the CDR3 is 11 residues. The CDR3 region has the DNA TGTGCCATCAGAAACGAGGTCCTGCAGTATTTT. The encoded protein is CAIRNEVLQYF.

V gene TRBV11-2 combines with J gene TRBJ2-2; D is perhaps TRBD1 (5 bases). CDR3 size: 16 residues. The V and J ends lost 0 bases and 3 bases respectively, with 11 bases between them. Looked up from germline, CDR1 is SGHAT and CDR2 is FQNNGV. CDR3 nucleotide sequence: TGTGCCAGCAGCTTAGACGGCAGGGTTGACACCGGGGAGCTGTTTTTT. This encodes CASSLDGRVDTGELFF.

The chain uses TRBV30 and TRBJ1-6, with TRBD1 matching over 8 bases. The CDR3 extends over 14 amino acids. Germline V lookup: CDR1 GTSNPN, CDR2 SVGIG (reference sequence). V lost 2 bases and J lost 7; bases outside the gene matches: 4. CDR3 DNA: TGTGCCTGGAGTTTGACAGGGGTCAATTCACCCCTCCACTTT. Its protein is CAWSLTGVNSPLHF. Full variable domain (remainder filled in from reference TRBV30 and TRBJ1-6): SQTIHQWPATLVQPVGSPLSLECTVEGTSNPNLYWYRQAAGRGLQLLFYSVGIGQISSEVPQNLSASRPQDRQFILSSKKLLLSDSGFYLCAWSLTGVNSPLHFGNGTRLTVT.

The chain combines TRBV30 with TRBJ1-5; D is undetermined. The CDR3 is 13 amino acids. V was cut by 0 bases and J by 4 bases, with 7 bases left in between. Germline assignment: CDR1 GTSNPN and CDR2 SVGIG (reference sequence). The CDR3 region is CAWSVRENQPQHF. In DNA, the CDR3 is TGTGCCTGGAGTGTTCGGGAAAATCAGCCCCAGCATTTT. Full variable domain (rest looked up from reference TRBV30 and TRBJ1-5): SQTIHQWPATLVQPVGSPLSLECTVEGTSNPNLYWYRQAAGRGLQLLFYSVGIGQISSEVPQNLSASRPQDRQFILSSKKLLLSDSGFYLCAWSVRENQPQHFGDGTRLSIL.

Only a few counts were recorded for this clone. The rearrangement joins TRBV18 to TRBJ2-2; D is uncertain. Per the germline V gene, CDR1 is KGHSH and CDR2 is LQKENI. V lost 3 bases and J 1 base, leaving 9 bases between the germline ends. The CDR3 consists of 15 residues. The CDR3 DNA is TGTGCCAGCTCACCTCGGCAGGAGAACACCGGGGAGCTGTTTTTT. Protein product: CASSPRQENTGELFF.

This chain links TRBV19 with TRBJ1-3; possible D gene TRBD1, 5 bases. V was clipped by 5 bases and J by 2 bases, with 13 bases between them. CDR1 and CDR2 (germline): LNHDA, SQIVND (reference sequence). The CDR3 covers 15 residues. The CDR3 sequence is CASSHSGNTGNTIYF. The CDR3 coding sequence is TGTGCCAGTAGTCATTCAGGGAATACTGGAAACACCATATATTTT.

This rearrangement joins TRBV5-1 to TRBJ2-1; 9 bases fit TRBD2. This CDR3 is 14 amino acids long. CDR1 is SGHRS, CDR2 YFSETQ, per germline. The junction had 6 bases not matched to a gene; V was cut back by 3 bases and J by 8 bases. CDR3 in amino acids: CASSWDSGSDEQFF. The CDR3 coding sequence is TGCGCCAGCAGCTGGGATAGCGGGAGCGATGAGCAGTTCTTC.

The chain links TRBV7-9 to TRBJ2-1; D is uncertain. Deletions cut 6 bases from V and 5 bases from J, with 5 bases between. The CDR3 extends over 11 amino acids. CDR1 SEHNR and CDR2 FQNEAQ come from the germline V gene (reference sequence). CDR3 nucleotides: TGTGCCAGCAGTTTCGACAATGAGCAGTTCTTC. This gives the protein CASSFDNEQFF. The full variable domain, completed using reference TRBV7-9 and TRBJ2-1, is DTGVSQNPRHKITKRGQNVTFRCDPISEHNRLYWYRQTLGQGPEFLTYFQNEAQLEKSRLLSDRFSAERPKGSFSTLEIQRTEQGDSAMYLCASSFDNEQFFGPGTRLTVL.

This rearrangement joins TRBV28 to TRBJ1-2; 7 nucleotides agree with TRBD1. Germline trimming cut 7 bases from V and 7 bases from J; bases unmatched to any gene: 15. Germline CDR1 reads MDHEN; CDR2 reads SYDVKM. The CDR3 totals 15 residues. In DNA form, the CDR3 reads TGTGCCAGCACCAAATCCCAACAGGGGAGGAGTGGCTACACCTTC. Amino acid sequence: CASTKSQQGRSGYTF.

The chain is built from TRBV5-1 and TRBJ1-2, with 10 bases identical to TRBD1. The CDR3 is 14 residues long. Germline trimming cut 4 bases from V and 4 bases from J; bases unmatched to any gene: 4. The germline CDR1 and CDR2 sequences are SGHRS and YFSETQ. The CDR3 region is CASSMDRGVYGYTF. The CDR3 nucleotides are TGCGCCAGCAGCATGGACAGGGGGGTCTATGGCTACACCTTC.